The T cell receptor (beta chain) under discussion was sequenced for a study of blood T cells in healthy people across ages. A J-beta primer mix and a sample-barcoded 5' primer were used in a second PCR of about 7 to 12 cycles. TCRdb recomputed calls from the 5' RACE reads with MiXCR, one row per CDR3 protein. Among 750,000 or so distinct CDR3 sequences, 25% were seen once, and the ten largest hold 8% to 10%. The sample also formed part of further work on T cells of mothers and their children.

The origin of this receptor is a boy aged 10-17 years in good health. What was sequenced was blood.

Written as DNA, the CDR3 is TGCGCCAGTACAAGATGGACTAGCGGGGGCCCGTACCAAGAGACCCAGTACTTC. As protein: CASTRWTSGGPYQETQYF. This chain links TRBV5-1 with TRBJ2-5, with 13 nucleotides matching TRBD2. Trimming at V came to 8 bases and at J to 0 bases, leaving 13 bases not matched to a gene. Per germline, CDR1 SGHRS and CDR2 YFSETQ. This CDR3 is 18 amino acids long.